These 11 T cell receptor beta chains originate from one sample sequenced in a study of TIL therapy for anti-PD-1-resistant metastatic lung cancer. Stated time point: pre-treatment sample, taken before nivolumab and TIL therapy. Sequencing used immunoSEQ v3. Clones were sequenced by immunoSEQ multiplex PCR, and TCRdb holds only the in-frame ones, with some missing. Among about 43,000 clones listed, around 80% were seen once. This specimen consisted of blood, obtained at baseline. The receptors shown here come from a man aged 65-85 years with non-small cell lung cancer.

The chain joins TRBV5-1 to TRBJ2-5; a possible D gene is TRBD1 (6 bases). Germline V gene lookup returns CDR1 SGHRS and CDR2 YFSETQ. V lost 2 bases to trimming and J lost 3 bases, with 14 bases between them. The CDR3 spans 15 residues. The CDR3, as DNA: TGCGCCAGCAGCTTTGGACAGCCGATCAAAGAGACCCAGTACTTC. Its protein product is CASSFGQPIKETQYF.

In this sample, this clone turned up once. This sequence joins TRBV4-3 and TRBJ2-7; the D is unclear. The CDR3 sequence is 13 residues long. The V gene lost 0 bases and the J gene lost 3 bases, with 6 bases spanning the gap. Germline V gene data show CDR1 as LGHNA and CDR2 as YSLEER. The CDR3 DNA reads as TGCGCCAGCAGCCAAGATTGGAACTACGAGCAGTACTTC. Amino acids: CASSQDWNYEQYF.

The chain joins TRBV5-1 to TRBJ2-2; perhaps D is TRBD1 or TRBD2 (7 bases each). This CDR3 has 16 residues. CDR1 is SGHRS and CDR2 is YFSETQ in the germline V gene. The V end was cut by 4 bases, the J end by 7 bases, with 20 bases between. CDR3: CASSPGVTGRDGELFF. The CDR3 DNA follows: TGCGCCAGCAGCCCCGGAGTGACAGGGAGGGACGGGGAGCTGTTTTTT.

V gene TRBV7-2 combines with J gene TRBJ2-5, with 7 bases that match TRBD1. Germline-derived CDR1 and CDR2 are SGHTA and FQGNSA. The CDR3 is 15 residues long. V gave up 0 bases and J gave up 6 bases; unmatched junction bases: 7. This chain's CDR3 is CASSLATGSMKTQYF. Written as DNA, the CDR3 is TGTGCCAGCAGCTTAGCGACAGGGAGTATGAAGACCCAGTACTTC.

V gene TRBV4-1 combines with J gene TRBJ2-3, with 11 bases that match TRBD1. Germline V gives CDR1 MGHRA, CDR2 YSYEKL. This CDR3 spans 17 amino acids. The trim removed 2 bases at V and 5 bases at J, leaving 9 bases unmatched. The CDR3 protein is CASSQLGQGALGDTQYF. The CDR3 DNA reads as TGCGCCAGCAGCCAACTCGGACAGGGGGCGCTGGGAGATACGCAGTATTTT.

This clone came up once. The sample holds other DNA sequences that translate to the same CDR3. The rearrangement uses TRBV9 and TRBJ2-5; 8 bases match TRBD1. Germline V CDR1 and CDR2: SGDLS, YYNGEE. CDR3 length: 15 residues. Unmatched junction bases numbered 3, after V lost 0 bases and J lost 2 bases. CDR3 coding DNA: TGTGCCAGCAGCGTAGTCCAGGGGGCGCAAGAGACCCAGTACTTC. This gives the protein CASSVVQGAQETQYF.

This chain uses TRBV28 with TRBJ1-3; D ambiguous. The V gene lost 6 bases and the J gene lost 0 bases, with 15 bases spanning the gap. The CDR3 is 16 amino acids. Germline V gene sequence: CDR1 MDHEN, CDR2 SYDVKM. The CDR3, as DNA: TGTGCCAGCAGGATATTGGCGGGTCGCTCTGGAAACACCATATATTTT. It yields the protein CASRILAGRSGNTIYF.

This clone was seen more than once but under ten times. The chain joins TRBV13 to TRBJ2-7; D may correspond to TRBD1 or TRBD2 (5 bases each). Germline CDR1 reads PRHDT; CDR2 reads FYEKMQ (reference sequence). V was cut by 5 bases and J by 4 bases, with 9 bases left in between. The CDR3 runs to 12 residues. CDR3 DNA: TGTGCCAGCAGCCTGGGACGGTACGAGCAGTACTTC. Its translation: CASSLGRYEQYF.

The V gene is TRBV19, the J gene TRBJ1-5; TRBD1 is a possible D gene (5 bases). CDR3 length: 13 residues. CDR1 and CDR2 from the germline V gene are LNHDA and SQIVND (reference sequence). V lost 10 bases and J 10 bases, leaving 20 bases between the germline ends. The DNA for the CDR3 is TGTGCCACCACCGGGGACTTTGGCGGCCCCCAGCATTTT. This gives the protein CATTGDFGGPQHF.

This chain links TRBV5-1 with TRBJ2-1, with 9 bases fitting TRBD1. There are 16 residues in the CDR3. Germline loops: CDR1 SGHRS, CDR2 YFSETQ. Losses at the gene ends were 4 bases for V and 9 bases for J; bases not matched to a gene: 14. In nucleotides, the CDR3 is TGCGCCAGCAGCCTACTGGGGACAGGGAGAGGGACTGAGCAGTTCTTC. It translates to CASSLLGTGRGTEQFF.

The chain couples TRBV2 to TRBJ2-3, with 9 bases identical to TRBD2. CDR1 is SNHLY, CDR2 FYNNEI, per germline. This CDR3 comprises 15 residues. Trimming cost V 7 bases and J 1 base; bases outside gene matches: 6. The CDR3 loop reads CASTGTSSGTDTQYF. In nucleotides, the CDR3 is TGTGCCAGCACCGGGACTAGCAGTGGCACAGATACGCAGTATTTT.